This T cell receptor (beta chain) appears in the sequencing data of a study of blood T cells in healthy people across ages. The CDR3 is made up of 14 amino acids. Germline V gene lookup returns CDR1 MNHEY and CDR2 SMNVEV (reference sequence). V lost 6 bases to trimming and J lost 3 bases; unmatched junction nucleotides: 5. Each donor had around 9.2 milliliters of peripheral blood drawn. Every sample gave at least 6 micrograms of total RNA when it was extracted. Study-wide results and limits: Aged donors had fewer naive CD4+ cells and lower diversity than long-lived donors.

Alongside a J-beta primer mix, a sample-barcoded 5' primer served in a second PCR lasting roughly 6 to 11 cycles. Unique molecular identifiers of 12 random nucleotides labeled each cDNA. MiXCR, run by TCRdb on the 5' RACE reads, gives a single entry per CDR3 protein. The profile covers approximately 1,700,000 distinct CDR3 sequences, with more than 35% appearing a single time and about 23% taken by the ten largest. This clonotype has a count of ten or more. The antigen is undetermined. The sequenced sample consisted of blood. V and J are TRBV27 and TRBJ1-2; 9 positions agree with TRBD1. This TCR came from a human donor in good health. CDR3 sequence reads: CASRTGGVDYGYTF. CDR3 DNA sequence: TGTGCCAGCAGAACAGGGGGCGTAGACTATGGCTACACCTTC.